This T cell receptor (beta chain) was obtained from a study of post-analysis software for immune sequencing data. This clonotype was observed many times. What it binds is not known. Study results and limitations: When patients were compared with controls, roughly five TRBV segments were more frequent, TRBV5-6, TRBV5-1 and TRBV20-1 among them.

Prepared TCR beta cDNA libraries contained unique molecular identifiers. MiXCR, run by TCRdb on the PCR reads, gives a single entry per CDR3 protein. The table includes hundreds of thousands of distinct CDR3 sequences, 30% to 45% detected once. Trimming removed 4 bases at V and 1 base at J, with 5 bases between. This CDR3 has 12 amino acids. CDR1 is ENHRY, CDR2 SYGVKD, per germline. The chain combines TRBV10-3 with TRBJ2-7; D not resolved. The sample consisted of blood. The TCR was taken from a girl aged 10 to 17 with multiple sclerosis. In DNA form, the CDR3 reads TGTGCCATCAGTGGGTCTTCCTACGAGCAGTACTTC. Protein: CAISGSSYEQYF.